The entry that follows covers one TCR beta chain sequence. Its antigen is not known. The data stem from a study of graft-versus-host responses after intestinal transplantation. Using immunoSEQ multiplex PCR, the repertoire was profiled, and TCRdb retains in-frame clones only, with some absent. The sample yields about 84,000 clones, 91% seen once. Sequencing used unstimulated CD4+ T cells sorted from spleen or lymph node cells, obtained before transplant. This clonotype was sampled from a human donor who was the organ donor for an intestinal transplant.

CDR3 sequence (DNA): TGTGCCAGCAGTTACTCGATACTATCCTCCTACAATGAGCAGTTCTTC. Residues: CASSYSILSSYNEQFF. J is TRBJ2-1 and V is TRBV6-5; D call uncertain. Germline CDR1 reads MNHEY; CDR2 reads SVGAGI. The CDR3 runs to 16 residues. V dropped 0 bases and J dropped 0 bases, with 9 bases sitting between them.